The rows below give T cell receptor beta chains drawn from one sample of a study of yellow fever vaccine responses in identical twins. TCRdb reprocessed the RT-PCR reads via MiXCR and lists one record per CDR3 protein. This sample has some 16,000 distinct CDR3 sequences, with roughly 80% found just once. The specimen comprised T cells from blood (PBMCs), unsorted or a sorted subset (not recorded which), sampled before or after yellow fever vaccination (not recorded which). These receptors all come from a woman younger than 35 who received the yellow fever vaccine. CDR3s include the opening cysteine and the closing phenylalanine or tryptophan. D genes are given only for firm matches. Where a row states a size, it is once, few, many or the class of an expanded clone; other rows omit it.

V gene	D gene	J gene	clone size	CDR3 length	CDR3 DNA	CDR3 protein
TRBV7-8	-	TRBJ2-7	few	15	TGTGCCAGCAGCTTACATCCAGAGTTCTCCTACGAGCAGTACTTC	CASSLHPEFSYEQYF
TRBV12-3/TRBV12-4	-	TRBJ2-3	-	14	TGTGCCAGCAGTTGGGACACCTACACAGATACGCAGTATTTT	CASSWDTYTDTQYF
TRBV18	-	TRBJ2-5	-	15	TGTGCCAGCTCACCAATAGGCGGACACCGGGAGACCCAGTACTTC	CASSPIGGHRETQYF
TRBV7-9	-	TRBJ2-7	-	13	TGTGCCAGCAGCTTCCCCCCAGGGTCCGAGCAGTACTTC	CASSFPPGSEQYF
TRBV11-1	-	TRBJ2-2	-	16	TGTGCCAGCAGCTCCCCGACGACAGGGAACACCGGGGAGCTGTTTTTT	CASSSPTTGNTGELFF
TRBV29-1	-	TRBJ1-5	-	12	TGCAGCGTTGGAGGATCCGATCAGCCCCAGCATTTT	CSVGGSDQPQHF
TRBV5-1	TRBD2	TRBJ2-4	-	18	TGCGCCAGCAGCAAGACTAGCGGGGGGGCCGGTTCCGAAAACATTCAGTACTTC	CASSKTSGGAGSENIQYF
TRBV12-3/TRBV12-4	TRBD1	TRBJ2-1	-	15	TGTGCCAGCAGCCCAAAGGGGGCGAACACCAATGAGCAGTTCTTC	CASSPKGANTNEQFF
TRBV7-1	TRBD2	TRBJ2-2	-	17	TGTGCCAGCAGCTCAAAAATAGCGGGAGCGAACACCGGGGAGCTGTTTTTT	CASSSKIAGANTGELFF
TRBV27	-	TRBJ2-5	-	13	TGTGCCAGCAGTTTATCGGCCGGGAAGACCCAGTACTTC	CASSLSAGKTQYF
TRBV7-2	TRBD2	TRBJ2-2	few	20	TGTGCCAGCAGCTTAGCCGGGACTAGCGGGAGGGCCCAACTGGGCGGGGAGCTGTTTTTT	CASSLAGTSGRAQLGGELFF
TRBV11-3	-	TRBJ2-3	few	17	TGTGCCAGCAGCTCCCGAGGGACGGTCACGTCCACAGATACGCAGTATTTT	CASSSRGTVTSTDTQYF
TRBV30	-	TRBJ2-3	-	13	TGTGCCTGGAGCAGGGATAGCACAGATACGCAGTATTTT	CAWSRDSTDTQYF
TRBV7-3	-	TRBJ2-3	-	13	TGTGCCAGCAGCTTAACGGGATCCGATACGCAGTATTTT	CASSLTGSDTQYF
TRBV18	-	TRBJ2-7	-	12	TGTGCCAGCTCCCTAACCTCCTACGAGCAGTACTTC	CASSLTSYEQYF
TRBV30	TRBD1	TRBJ1-6	-	15	TGTGCCTGCCAGGGACAGGGGGTGGGAAATTCACCCCTCCACTTT	CACQGQGVGNSPLHF
TRBV18	-	TRBJ2-7	-	12	TGTGCCAGCTCACCAAGCCCTTACGAGCAGTACTTC	CASSPSPYEQYF
TRBV11-1	-	TRBJ2-1	-	13	TGTGCCAGCAGCTTTAACAGTTACAATGAGCAGTTCTTC	CASSFNSYNEQFF
TRBV28	-	TRBJ1-1	-	15	TGTGCCAGCACCGACCCGAAGAGTATGAACACTGAAGCTTTCTTT	CASTDPKSMNTEAFF
TRBV11-1	-	TRBJ2-1	few	13	TGTGCCAGCAGCTCGCCCTCCTACAATGAGCAGTTCTTC	CASSSPSYNEQFF
TRBV6-4	-	TRBJ1-5	once	15	TGTGCCGGCAGTGACTCCTTCGGATACAATCAGCCCCAGCATTTT	CAGSDSFGYNQPQHF
TRBV15	TRBD1	TRBJ2-7	-	16	TGTGCCACCAGCAGAGATCCGCCCCCAGGGGGCGACGAGCAGTACTTC	CATSRDPPPGGDEQYF
TRBV2	TRBD2	TRBJ2-2	-	19	TGTGCCAGCAGTGCGCCGATCCTAGCGGGAGGAGGAAACACCGGGGAGCTGTTTTTT	CASSAPILAGGGNTGELFF
TRBV11-3	-	TRBJ2-7	-	13	TGTGCCAGCAGCTTAGTACCTGGCTACGAGCAGTACTTC	CASSLVPGYEQYF
TRBV10-3	-	TRBJ2-7	-	13	TGTGCCATCAGCCAGGGGCCGTCCTACGAGCAGTACTTC	CAISQGPSYEQYF
TRBV6-2/TRBV6-3	-	TRBJ2-7	-	15	TGTGCCAGCAGTTACTCGAGGGGGAGCCGCCACGAGCAGTACTTC	CASSYSRGSRHEQYF
TRBV18	-	TRBJ2-7	-	13	TGTGCCAGCTCACCACCGGGGTTCCACGAGCAGTACTTC	CASSPPGFHEQYF
TRBV27	TRBD1	TRBJ2-7	-	15	TGTGCCAGCAGTCCCGGACAGGCAAGCTCCTACGAGCAGTACTTC	CASSPGQASSYEQYF
TRBV27	-	TRBJ1-2	-	15	TGTGCCAGCAGAAACCATAGCGGAGGAAACTATGGCTACACCTTC	CASRNHSGGNYGYTF
TRBV2	TRBD1	TRBJ2-2	-	13	TGTGCCAGCACAGGACAGGGCACCGGGGAGCTGTTTTTT	CASTGQGTGELFF
TRBV29-1	-	TRBJ1-1	-	13	TGCAGTTCCCAGGCGGCGGAGGGCACTGAAGCTTTCTTT	CSSQAAEGTEAFF
TRBV20-1	-	TRBJ2-1	once	10	TGCAGTGCTAGTGACAATGAGCAGTTCTTC	CSASDNEQFF
TRBV11-3	TRBD1	TRBJ2-7	-	13	TGTGCCAGCAGTCCGGACAGGGGGCGTGAGCAGTACTTC	CASSPDRGREQYF
TRBV7-6	TRBD1	TRBJ2-3	once	14	TGTGCTAGCAGTGGACAGGGTAGCACAGATACGCAGTATTTT	CASSGQGSTDTQYF
TRBV7-7	TRBD1	TRBJ2-7	-	14	TGTGCTAGCAGCTGCCGGGACAGGGCCTACGAGCAGTACTTC	CASSCRDRAYEQYF
TRBV18	-	TRBJ2-5	once	16	TGTGCCAGCTCACCACCGCGGCCGGATAACCAAGAGACCCAGTACTTC	CASSPPRPDNQETQYF
TRBV27	-	TRBJ2-5	-	11	TGTGCCAGCAGTTATCCGGAGACCCAGTACTTC	CASSYPETQYF
TRBV15	TRBD2	TRBJ2-1	-	15	TGTCCCACCAGCGGTAGCGGGGGCGCCTACAATGAGCAGTTCTTC	CPTSGSGGAYNEQFF
TRBV5-1	TRBD1	TRBJ1-2	-	15	TGCGCCAGCAGCTACATCGACAGGGGCGGGTATGGCTACACCTTC	CASSYIDRGGYGYTF
TRBV2	-	TRBJ2-1	once	11	TGTGCCAGAAGCTCCACGAGAGGGCAGTTCTTC	CARSSTRGQFF
TRBV20-1	-	TRBJ1-6	-	15	TGCAGTGCTTACTATGAATCAACAGGGCTATCACCCCTCCACTTT	CSAYYESTGLSPLHF
TRBV11-1	-	TRBJ2-5	-	13	TGTGCCAGCAGCTTTTACAGCCAAGAGACCCAGTACTTC	CASSFYSQETQYF
TRBV28	TRBD1	TRBJ1-4	-	15	TGTGCCAGCAGTCGGTACAGGGGGCGCCACGAAAAACTGTTTTTT	CASSRYRGRHEKLFF
TRBV7-6	TRBD2	TRBJ2-1	-	17	TGTGCTAGCAGCTTAGGGGAACCGGGACTAGATATTCATGAGCAGTTCTTC	CASSLGEPGLDIHEQFF
TRBV7-9	-	TRBJ1-4	-	15	TGTGCCAGCAGCTTAAGGCCCGCAACTAATGAAAAACTGTTTTTT	CASSLRPATNEKLFF
TRBV21-1	-	TRBJ1-1	-	16	TGTGCCAGCCTAAGGCTCATCTTCAAGATGAACACTGAAGCTTTCTTT	CASLRLIFKMNTEAFF
TRBV7-7	TRBD2	TRBJ2-1	-	15	TGTGCTAGCAGCGCCGGGACTAGCCTAAACGATGAGCAGTTCTTC	CASSAGTSLNDEQFF
TRBV4-2	TRBD2	TRBJ2-1	-	15	TGTGCCAGCAGCCCCTATGGTACTAGCGGGAGCCACGGGTTCTTC	CASSPYGTSGSHGFF
TRBV20-1	-	TRBJ2-7	-	13	TGCAGTGCTACCCCGGGTCTAGGAGGCGAGCAGTACTTC	CSATPGLGGEQYF
TRBV10-1	-	TRBJ2-7	-	12	TGCGCCAGCATGGGACTCTCCTACGAGCAGTACTTC	CASMGLSYEQYF
TRBV12-3/TRBV12-4	-	TRBJ1-2	-	14	TGTGCCAGCAGTTTGGCAGGAGACTCCTATGGCTACACCTTC	CASSLAGDSYGYTF
TRBV2	-	TRBJ2-5	-	13	TGTGCCAGCAGTGAGGAACAGATCGAGACCCAGTACTTC	CASSEEQIETQYF
TRBV7-6	-	TRBJ2-7	-	16	TGTGCCAGCAGCTTAGGGCTTCCCGCGCAGTCCTACGAGCAGTACTTC	CASSLGLPAQSYEQYF
TRBV5-5	-	TRBJ1-2	-	13	TGTGCCAGCACCTCGACTCAGCGAAATGGCTACACCTTC	CASTSTQRNGYTF
TRBV29-1	TRBD1	TRBJ2-7	-	12	TGCAGCGTTGAAGAGTCCCGACAGGGGCAGTACTTC	CSVEESRQGQYF
TRBV19	-	TRBJ2-2	-	11	TGTGCCAGTACACTCACCGGGGAGCTGTTTTTT	CASTLTGELFF
TRBV29-1	-	TRBJ2-1	once	14	TGCAGCGTCACCGGGACAAATTACTACAATGAGCAGTTCTTC	CSVTGTNYYNEQFF